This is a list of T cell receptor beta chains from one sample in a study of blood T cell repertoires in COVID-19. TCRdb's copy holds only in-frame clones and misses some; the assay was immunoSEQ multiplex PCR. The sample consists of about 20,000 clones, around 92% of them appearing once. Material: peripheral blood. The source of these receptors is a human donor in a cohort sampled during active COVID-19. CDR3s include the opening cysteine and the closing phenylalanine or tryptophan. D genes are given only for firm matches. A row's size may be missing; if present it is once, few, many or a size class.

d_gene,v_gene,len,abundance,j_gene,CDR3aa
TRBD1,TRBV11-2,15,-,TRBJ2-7,CASSFGTGGAYEQYF
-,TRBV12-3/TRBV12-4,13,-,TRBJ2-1,CASTPGEGGEQFF
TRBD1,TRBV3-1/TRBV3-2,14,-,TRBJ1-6,CASSHGTGDSPLHF
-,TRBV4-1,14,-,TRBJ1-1,CASSPHAGNTEAFF
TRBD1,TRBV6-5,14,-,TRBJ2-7,CASATGWTSYEQYF
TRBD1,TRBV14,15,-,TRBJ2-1,CASSQDRGLGNEQFF
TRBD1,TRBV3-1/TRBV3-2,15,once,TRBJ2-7,CASSWGQGGLYEQYF
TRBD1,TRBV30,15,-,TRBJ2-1,CAWSPGTASYNEQFF
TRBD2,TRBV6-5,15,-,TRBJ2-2,CASSLSSGRSGELFF
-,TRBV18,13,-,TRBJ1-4,CASSPVPDEKLFF
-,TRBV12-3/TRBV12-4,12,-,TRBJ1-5,CASTYSNQPQHF
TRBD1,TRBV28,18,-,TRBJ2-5,CASSLGPGQGDTKETQYF
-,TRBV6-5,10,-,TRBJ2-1,CATLYNEQFF
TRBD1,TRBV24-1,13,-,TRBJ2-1,CATSDRGRNEQFF
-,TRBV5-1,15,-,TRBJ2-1,CASSHWGLKDNEQFF
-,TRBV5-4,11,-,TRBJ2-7,CASSYLSEQYF
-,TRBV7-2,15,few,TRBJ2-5,CASTPEGGRLETQYF
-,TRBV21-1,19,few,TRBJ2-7,CASSKESGGLYGPSYEQYF
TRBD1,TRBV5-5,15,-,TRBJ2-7,CASSLWGQGTYEQYF
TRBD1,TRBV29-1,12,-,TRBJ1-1,CSVGTGGTEAFF
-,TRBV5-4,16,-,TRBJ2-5,CASSLAERRAIETQYF
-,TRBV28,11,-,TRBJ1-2,CASSQFYGYTF
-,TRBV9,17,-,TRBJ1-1,CASSANRGGPMNTEAFF
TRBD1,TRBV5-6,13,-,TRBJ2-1,CASSLGQGNEQFF
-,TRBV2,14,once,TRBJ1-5,CASSEGTPNQPQHF
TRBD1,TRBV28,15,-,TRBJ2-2,CASSSPGQAPGELFF
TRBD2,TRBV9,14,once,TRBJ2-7,CASSGGLFSYEQYF
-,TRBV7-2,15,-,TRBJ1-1,CASSLVGHGNTEAFF
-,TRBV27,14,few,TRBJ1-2,CASSYRAGDYGYTF
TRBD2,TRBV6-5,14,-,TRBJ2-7,CASTWTGGTYEQYF
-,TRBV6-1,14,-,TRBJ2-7,CASSEVRGISEQYF
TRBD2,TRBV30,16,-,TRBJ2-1,CAWSGLAGASYNEQFF
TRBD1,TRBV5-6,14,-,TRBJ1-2,CASSPGTGVYGYTF
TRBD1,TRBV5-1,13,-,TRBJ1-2,CASSLGQGVGYTF
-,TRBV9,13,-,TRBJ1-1,CASTREMNTEAFF
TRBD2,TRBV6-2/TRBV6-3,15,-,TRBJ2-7,CASSSTSGSSYEQYF
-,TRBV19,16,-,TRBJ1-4,CASTKDGSGSGEKLFF